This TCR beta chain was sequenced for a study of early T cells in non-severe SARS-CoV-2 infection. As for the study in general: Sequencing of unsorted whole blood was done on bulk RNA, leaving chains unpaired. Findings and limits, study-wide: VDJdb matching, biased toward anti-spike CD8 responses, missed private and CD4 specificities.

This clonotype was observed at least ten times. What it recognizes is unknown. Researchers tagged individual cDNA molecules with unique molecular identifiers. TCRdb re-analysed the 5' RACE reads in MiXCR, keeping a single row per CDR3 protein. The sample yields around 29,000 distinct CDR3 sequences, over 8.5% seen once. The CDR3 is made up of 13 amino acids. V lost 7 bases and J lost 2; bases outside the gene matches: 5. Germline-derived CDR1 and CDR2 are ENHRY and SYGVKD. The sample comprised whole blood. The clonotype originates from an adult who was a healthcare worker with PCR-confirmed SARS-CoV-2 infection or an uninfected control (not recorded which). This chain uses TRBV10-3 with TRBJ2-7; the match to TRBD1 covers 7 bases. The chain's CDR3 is CAINRDSAYEQYF. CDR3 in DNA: TGTGCCATCAACCGGGACAGTGCCTACGAGCAGTACTTC.